A few counts support the clone carrying this T cell receptor beta chain. The method was immunoSEQ multiplex PCR; TCRdb's version includes in-frame clones alone and lacks a portion of them. The table shows about 28,000 clones, with around 88% occurring only once. CDR1 and CDR2 from the germline V gene are LGHNA and YSLEER. Trimming took 5 bases from V and 1 from J, leaving 9 bases between them. The CDR3 runs to 15 residues. The source of the sample is a study of T cell changes during pregnancy in multiple sclerosis. The chain joins TRBV4-3 to TRBJ2-6, with D tentatively TRBD1 (6 bases). The TCR was taken from a female donor in good health, enrolled as a control in a pregnancy study. Sequencing was performed on CD4+ T cells from peripheral blood mononuclear cells, taken in the first trimester of pregnancy. The CDR3 DNA sequence: TGCGCCAGCAGCTTTGGGACATCTGGGGCCAACGTCCTGACTTTC. The encoded protein is CASSFGTSGANVLTF.